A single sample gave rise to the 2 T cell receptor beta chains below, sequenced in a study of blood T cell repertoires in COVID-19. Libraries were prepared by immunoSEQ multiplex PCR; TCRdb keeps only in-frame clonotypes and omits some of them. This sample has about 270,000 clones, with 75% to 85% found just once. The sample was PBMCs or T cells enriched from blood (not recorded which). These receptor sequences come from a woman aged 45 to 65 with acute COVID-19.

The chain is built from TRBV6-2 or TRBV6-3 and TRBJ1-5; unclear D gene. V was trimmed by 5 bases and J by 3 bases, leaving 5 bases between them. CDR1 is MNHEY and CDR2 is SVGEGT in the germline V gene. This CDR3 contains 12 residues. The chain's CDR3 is CASSLSNQPQHF. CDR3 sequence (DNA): TGTGCCAGCAGTCTTTCCAATCAGCCCCAGCATTTT.

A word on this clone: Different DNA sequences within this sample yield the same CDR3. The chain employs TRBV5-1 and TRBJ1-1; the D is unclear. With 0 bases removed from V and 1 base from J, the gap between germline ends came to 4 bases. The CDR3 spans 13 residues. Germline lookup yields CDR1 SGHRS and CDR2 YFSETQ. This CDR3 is CASSLAGNTEAFF. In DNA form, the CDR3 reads TGCGCCAGCAGCTTGGCAGGGAACACTGAAGCTTTCTTT.